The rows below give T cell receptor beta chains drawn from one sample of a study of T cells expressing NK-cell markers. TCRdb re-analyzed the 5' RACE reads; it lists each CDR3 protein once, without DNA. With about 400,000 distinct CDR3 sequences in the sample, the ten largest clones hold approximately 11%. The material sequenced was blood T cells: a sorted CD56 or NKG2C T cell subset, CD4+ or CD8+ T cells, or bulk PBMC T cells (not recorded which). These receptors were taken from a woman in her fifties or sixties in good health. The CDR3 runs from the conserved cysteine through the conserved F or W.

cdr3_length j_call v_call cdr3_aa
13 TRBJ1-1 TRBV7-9 CASSSNEETEAFF
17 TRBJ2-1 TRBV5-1 CASSFWGQHSSYNEQFF
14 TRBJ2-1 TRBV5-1 CASSRLAGAEEQFF
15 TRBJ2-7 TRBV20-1 CSARVATSGSYEQYF
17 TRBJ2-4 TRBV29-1 CSPCLGRGGETKNIQYF
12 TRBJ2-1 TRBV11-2 CASSLSRREQFF
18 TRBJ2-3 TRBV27 CASRMFGSPISSTDTQYF
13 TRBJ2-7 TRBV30 CSLGRSSSYEQYF
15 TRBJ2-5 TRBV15 CATSRVASIGETQYF
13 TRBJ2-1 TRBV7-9 CATQEVGGNEQFF
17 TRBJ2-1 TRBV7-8 CASSPGTSGRTYNEQFF
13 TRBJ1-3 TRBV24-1 CATSEGAGNTIYF
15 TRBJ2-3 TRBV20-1 CSAPGVGTRRDTQYF